This TCR beta chain was recorded in a study of T cell responses to AZD1222 COVID-19 vaccine. The study, taken as a whole, reports: Spike-specific TCR breadth and depth grew following two AZD1222 doses.

Losses at the gene ends were 8 bases for V and 4 bases for J; bases not matched to a gene: 7. CDR1 is SNHLY and CDR2 is FYNNEI in the germline V gene. This CDR3 is 13 amino acids long. Data came from immunoSEQ multiplex PCR; TCRdb stores just in-frame clones and leaves some out. Altogether more than 100,000 clones are present, 89% being singletons, with the ten largest covering 4.4%. There are a few counts of this clone. Its antigen is currently unknown. The chain joins TRBV2 to TRBJ2-7, with TRBD2 matching 8 bases. The sequences come from peripheral blood, collected on day 0 of AZD1222 vaccination. The origin of this receptor is an adult in good health. CDR3 amino acids: CASVERESYEQYF. The CDR3 DNA follows: TGTGCCAGCGTGGAGCGGGAGTCTTACGAGCAGTACTTC.